This T cell receptor (beta chain) was observed in a study of metastatic and nonmetastatic thyroid tumors. Thyroid surgery took place with no prior treatment in any patient. This clone was counted many times. V gave up 2 bases and J gave up 5 bases, with 15 bases separating them. CDR1 and CDR2 (germline): SGHTA, FQGTGA. The CDR3 is 15 amino acids. Using MiXCR, TCRdb re-called clones from the PCR reads. The top ten clones hold roughly 13% of a sample with over 15,000 clones, around 33% of them seen once. The source of this sequence is a male donor with papillary thyroid cancer or a benign thyroid nodule (not recorded which). Some clones in this sample may be carry-over from other donors' samples. V gene TRBV7-3 combines with J gene TRBJ2-5, with D tentatively TRBD1 or TRBD2 (5 bases each). The sample comprised tumor tissue. CDR3 coding DNA: TGTGCCAGCAGCTTAGAGGGACGGTCCTTGGAGACCCAGTACTTC. It yields the protein CASSLEGRSLETQYF.